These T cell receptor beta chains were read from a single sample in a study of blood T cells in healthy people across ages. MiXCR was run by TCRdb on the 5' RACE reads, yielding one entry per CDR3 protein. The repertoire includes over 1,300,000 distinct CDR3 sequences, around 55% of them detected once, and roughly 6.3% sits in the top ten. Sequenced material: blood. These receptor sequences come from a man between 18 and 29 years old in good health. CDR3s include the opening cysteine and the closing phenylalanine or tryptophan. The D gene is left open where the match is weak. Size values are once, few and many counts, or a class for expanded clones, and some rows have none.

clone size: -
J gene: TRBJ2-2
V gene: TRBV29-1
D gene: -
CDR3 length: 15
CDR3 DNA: TGCAGCGTTGAGGACAACCATCCGAACACCGGGGAGCTGTTTTTT
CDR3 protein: CSVEDNHPNTGELFF

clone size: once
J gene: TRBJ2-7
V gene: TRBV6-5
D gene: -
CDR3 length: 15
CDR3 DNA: TGTGCCAGCAGAGCAACCGGGATAGGGTTAGGCGAGCAGTACTTC
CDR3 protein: CASRATGIGLGEQYF

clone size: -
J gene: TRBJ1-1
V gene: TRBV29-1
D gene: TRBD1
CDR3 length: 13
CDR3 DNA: TGCAGCACCTGGACAGGGGTGGGCACTAAAGCTTTCTTT
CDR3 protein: CSTWTGVGTKAFF

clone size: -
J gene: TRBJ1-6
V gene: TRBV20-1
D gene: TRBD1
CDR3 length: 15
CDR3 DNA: TGCAGTGCTAGAGAACAGGGGGATCGGAATTCGCCCCTCCACTTT
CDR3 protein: CSAREQGDRNSPLHF

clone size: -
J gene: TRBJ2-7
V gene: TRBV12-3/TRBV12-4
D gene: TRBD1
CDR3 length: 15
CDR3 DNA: TGTGCCAGCAGTTTAAGGTCCGGGACAGAATACGAGCAGTACTTC
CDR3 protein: CASSLRSGTEYEQYF

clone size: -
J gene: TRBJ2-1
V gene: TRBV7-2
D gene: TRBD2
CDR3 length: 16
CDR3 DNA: TGTGCCAGCAGCTCTTTAGCGGGGGGTACCTACAATGAGCAGTTCTTC
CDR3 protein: CASSSLAGGTYNEQFF

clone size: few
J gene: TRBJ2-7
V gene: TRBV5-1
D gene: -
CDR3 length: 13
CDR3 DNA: TGCGCCAGCAGCTTGAACTCAGGGATCGAGCAGTACTTC
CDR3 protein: CASSLNSGIEQYF

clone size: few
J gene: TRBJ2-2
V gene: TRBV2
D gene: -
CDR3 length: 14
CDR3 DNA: TGTGCCAACAGCAGGGTTTCTAACACCGGGGAGCTGTTTTTT
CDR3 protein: CANSRVSNTGELFF

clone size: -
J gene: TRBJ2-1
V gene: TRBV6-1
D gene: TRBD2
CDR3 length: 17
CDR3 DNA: TGTGCCAGCAGTGGCGTCAGTAGCGGGAGCTCCTACAATGAGCAGTTCTTC
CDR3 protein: CASSGVSSGSSYNEQFF

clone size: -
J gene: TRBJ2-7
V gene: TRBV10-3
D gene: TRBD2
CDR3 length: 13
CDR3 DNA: TGTGCCAGTCTAGCGGGGGTCCTCTACGAGCAGTACTTC
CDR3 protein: CASLAGVLYEQYF

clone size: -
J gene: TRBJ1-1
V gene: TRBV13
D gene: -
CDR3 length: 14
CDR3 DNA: TGTGCCAGCAGCTTAGGATTCGGGGGCACTGAAGCTTTCTTT
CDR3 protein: CASSLGFGGTEAFF

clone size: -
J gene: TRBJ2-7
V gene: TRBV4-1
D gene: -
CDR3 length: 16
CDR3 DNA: TGCGCCAGCAGCCAAGACAGGGGCCTAAGCTCCTACGAGCAGTACTTC
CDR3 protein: CASSQDRGLSSYEQYF

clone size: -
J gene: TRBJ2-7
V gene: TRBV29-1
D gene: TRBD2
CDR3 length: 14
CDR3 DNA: TGCAGCGTAGGGACTAGCGGGAAAATCTACGAGCAGTACTTC
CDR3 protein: CSVGTSGKIYEQYF

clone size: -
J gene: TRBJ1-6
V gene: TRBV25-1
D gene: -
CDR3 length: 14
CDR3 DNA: TGTGCCAGCAGGGGGGACACCTATAATTCACCCCTCCACTTT
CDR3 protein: CASRGDTYNSPLHF

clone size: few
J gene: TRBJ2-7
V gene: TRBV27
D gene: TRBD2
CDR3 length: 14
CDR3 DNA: TGTGCCAGCAAATTAGCGGGGGGGCCTTACGAGCAGTACTTC
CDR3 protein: CASKLAGGPYEQYF

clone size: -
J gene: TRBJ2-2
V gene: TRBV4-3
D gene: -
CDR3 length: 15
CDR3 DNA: TGCGCCAGCAGCCCCTTGGGCAGGGGCACCGGGGAGCTGTTTTTT
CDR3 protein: CASSPLGRGTGELFF